Each of the 27 T cell receptor beta chains below was sequenced from the same sample in a study of blood T cells in healthy people across ages (dated by TCRdb to the mid-2010s). The library relied on 5' RACE. The listed sequencing device is Illumina HiSeq 2500. A second PCR of 7 to 11 cycles was performed with a sample-barcoded 5' primer and a J-beta primer mix. The raw public data were reprocessed by TCRdb itself: fastp quality trimming at Q25, MiXCR clonotype calling, in-frame beta chains only. Rows matching on CDR3 protein sequence are summarized as one entry with the most common DNA and genes. Counted in this sample were more than 800,000 distinct CDR3 sequences; 40% to 55% of them appeared once. Approximately 20% of the sample belongs to the ten largest clones. The sequenced material came from blood. The receptor set was obtained from a woman in her sixties in good health.

The chain carries TRBV13 and TRBJ1-1; TRBD1 is a possible D gene (5 bases). Trimming removed 4 bases at V and 6 bases at J, with 15 bases between. Germline V gene sequence: CDR1 PRHDT, CDR2 FYEKMQ (reference sequence). The CDR3 extends over 14 amino acids. The chain's CDR3 is CASSYRGVWAEAFF. Written as DNA, the CDR3 is TGTGCCAGCAGCTATAGAGGGGTGTGGGCTGAAGCTTTCTTT.

This clonotype was detected a few times. The gene calls are TRBV7-2 and TRBJ2-5, with TRBD2 as a possible D gene (5 bases). The J call may be wrong; the DNA end is better matched by TRBJ2-7. Germline-derived CDR1 and CDR2 are SGHTA and FQGNSA. The CDR3 is 12 residues long. In DNA, the CDR3 is TGTGCCAGCAGCCGCAGCGGAGGCGAGCAGTACTTC. Translating gives CASSRSGGEQYF.

The chain carries TRBV20-1 and TRBJ2-7; 10 bases agree with TRBD2. The CDR3 loop spans 15 amino acids. V lost 0 bases, J lost 6 bases, and 8 bases stayed unmatched. From germline, CDR1 is DFQATT and CDR2 SNEGSKA (reference sequence). The CDR3 DNA reads TGCAGTGCTAGAGACGCTAGCGGGAGAGGATTCGAGCAGTACTTC. It translates to CSARDASGRGFEQYF.

The chain recombines TRBV29-1 with TRBJ1-1; D unresolved. The CDR3 has 12 amino acids. V was shortened by 2 bases and J by 4 bases, with 8 bases between the two germline ends. Germline-derived CDR1 and CDR2 are SQVTM and ANQGSEA. This CDR3 is CSVERPGTEAFF. The CDR3 coding sequence is TGCAGCGTTGAACGTCCGGGCACTGAAGCTTTCTTT.

This clonotype has only a few counts. The chain links TRBV7-9 to TRBJ2-5; D uncertain. Germline V gives CDR1 SEHNR, CDR2 FQNEAQ (reference sequence). The CDR3 is 16 amino acids. V lost 1 base, J lost 5 bases, and 17 bases lay in between. CDR3 amino acids: CASSLGGTGLLETQYF. The CDR3 DNA reads as TGTGCCAGCAGCTTAGGCGGCACGGGCCTCCTGGAGACCCAGTACTTC.

The V call is TRBV20-1, the J call TRBJ1-5; a weak D match, TRBD1 (5 bases). CDR3 length: 13 amino acids. In germline, CDR1 is DFQATT, CDR2 SNEGSKA (reference sequence). V shed 2 bases and J shed 5 bases, with 10 bases lying between them. The CDR3 DNA reads TGCAGTGCTAGAAAAGGGGAGGATCAGCCCCAGCATTTT. It yields the protein CSARKGEDQPQHF.

This clonotype has ten or more counts. The rearrangement links TRBV6-2 or TRBV6-3 to TRBJ2-1, with D possibly being TRBD2 (6 bases). The CDR3 is 14 amino acids. V gave up 5 bases and J gave up 12 bases, with 20 bases separating them. CDR1 and CDR2 from the germline V gene are MNHEY and SVGEGT. The CDR3 bases are TGTGCCAGCAGTCTATCGGGACTCACCTCGATGCAGTTCTTC. Translating it yields CASSLSGLTSMQFF.

J is TRBJ2-5 and V is TRBV27; D is perhaps TRBD1 or TRBD2 (5 bases each). The J call is doubtful: the DNA matches TRBJ2-7 better. CDR1 and CDR2 (germline): MNHEY, SMNVEV (reference sequence). The CDR3 covers 14 residues. DNA of the CDR3: TGTGCCAGCAGTTTACAGAGCCAGGGACACGAGCAGTACTTC. It codes for CASSLQSQGHEQYF.

With regard to this clonotype: A much larger clonotype is one base distant, so this may be a read error. V and J are TRBV15 and TRBJ2-5; D perhaps matches TRBD2 (6 bases). The V and J ends lost 1 base and 11 bases respectively, with 11 bases between them. The CDR3 extends over 12 amino acids. Germline V CDR1 and CDR2: LNHNV, YYDKDF (reference sequence). The CDR3 loop reads CATSRGGVEQYF. The CDR3 DNA is TGTGCCACCAGCAGAGGGGGGGTTGAGCAGTACTTC.

The chain couples TRBV27 to TRBJ2-7; TRBD1 aligns across 9 bases. The germline V gene encodes CDR1 MNHEY and CDR2 SMNVEV (reference sequence). J was trimmed by 5 bases and V by 5 bases; bases with no gene match: 7. The CDR3 extends over 14 amino acids. The CDR3 DNA reads as TGTGCCAGCAGTCCGCCCAGACAGGGGGACGAGCAGTACTTC. Protein: CASSPPRQGDEQYF.

The rearrangement joins TRBV12-3 or TRBV12-4 to TRBJ2-5; D is perhaps TRBD1 (5 bases). The tail of the sequence fits TRBJ2-7 better, so the J call may be wrong. CDR3 length: 13 amino acids. The DNA of the CDR3 is TGTGCCAGCAGTTTAGTTCAGGGTAGCGAGCAGTACTTC. It specifies CASSLVQGSEQYF.

The J gene is TRBJ1-4, the V gene TRBV4-1; D gene unclear. The ends were cut back, 0 bases at V and 8 bases at J, with 16 bases in the middle. The CDR3 length is 16 residues. Germline CDR1 is MGHRA and CDR2 is YSYEKL. CDR3 sequence (DNA): TGCGCCAGCAGCCAAGACCCGGGTAGAGTGGGCGAAAAACTGTTTTTT. Translating it yields CASSQDPGRVGEKLFF.

The rearrangement links TRBV10-2 to TRBJ1-4; D not certain. The CDR3 length is 14 residues. Trimming shortened V by 11 bases and J by 6 bases, and 19 bases separated the two germline ends. The germline gives CDR1 WSHSY, CDR2 SAAADI. The CDR3 DNA reads as TGCGCCGGCATCACGCCGGGTCGAGATGAAAAACTGTTTTTT. As protein: CAGITPGRDEKLFF.

V gene TRBV6-1 combines with J gene TRBJ2-5; TRBD1 might be the D (7 bases). CDR3 length: 13 residues. Trimming stripped 6 bases from V and 11 bases from J, with 19 bases between. The germline V gene has CDR1 MNHNS and CDR2 SASEGT. The CDR3 bases are TGTGCCAGCAGCGGCAGGGGGGATAATGAGCAGTACTTC. Its protein is CASSGRGDNEQYF.

This clonotype was picked up a small number of times. The chain couples TRBV6-4 to TRBJ2-7, with D tentatively TRBD2 (6 bases). The CDR3 spans 11 residues. Germline CDR1 and CDR2: MRHNA and SNTAGT. V was shortened by 11 bases and J by 10 bases, with 18 bases between the two germline ends. CDR3 DNA sequence: TGTGCCGCCGGAGGGAACCCTGCCCAGTACTTC. This codes for CAAGGNPAQYF.

This clonotype appeared a few times. The J gene is TRBJ1-5, the V gene TRBV7-9; D not certain. The germline CDR1 and CDR2 sequences are SEHNR and FQNEAQ (reference sequence). The germline V and J ends were trimmed by 5 bases and 5 bases, with 10 bases remaining between them. The CDR3 is 13 amino acids. The CDR3: CASSVGRDQPQHF. CDR3 nucleotide sequence: TGTGCCAGCAGCGTAGGTCGGGATCAGCCCCAGCATTTT.

Points on this clonotype: At one boundary the junction diverges from the germline segment, which might be a read error. The genes are TRBV11-2 and TRBJ2-1, with 8 bases lining up with TRBD1. Germline CDR1 is SGHAT and CDR2 is FQNNGV. The CDR3 is made up of 15 amino acids. The CDR3 sequence: CASSHGDRNTGELFF. The CDR3 nucleotides read TGCGCCAGCAGCCATGGGGACAGGAACACCGGGGAGCTGTTCTTC.

This clonotype came up a few times. J is TRBJ2-5 and V is TRBV2; 7 bases map to TRBD1. Losses at the gene ends were 11 bases for V and 7 bases for J; bases not matched to a gene: 10. Germline V gene data show CDR1 as SNHLY and CDR2 as FYNNEI. This CDR3 has 12 amino acids. The CDR3 loop reads CAGRDSPRTQYF. In nucleotides, the CDR3 is TGTGCCGGAAGGGACAGCCCTCGGACCCAGTACTTC.

Only a few counts were recorded for this clonotype. The chain carries TRBV5-1 and TRBJ2-2; D is possibly TRBD1 or TRBD2 (6 bases each). V was trimmed by 6 bases and J by 4 bases, leaving 10 bases between them. The germline gives CDR1 SGHRS, CDR2 YFSETQ. The CDR3 sequence is 13 residues long. CDR3 amino acids: CASMGGSTGELFF. The CDR3 DNA reads as TGCGCCAGCATGGGGGGCAGCACCGGGGAGCTGTTTTTT.

There are a few counts of this clonotype. CDR3 amino acids: CASSRGASGYNEQFF. The DNA for the CDR3 is TGTGCCAGCAGCCGGGGGGCTAGCGGCTACAATGAGCAGTTCTTC. The rearrangement joins TRBV11-1 to TRBJ2-1, with D perhaps TRBD2 (7 bases). The CDR3 loop spans 15 amino acids. Germline V lookup: CDR1 SGHAT, CDR2 FQDESV (reference sequence). Trimming shortened V by 5 bases and J by 3 bases, and 14 bases separated the two germline ends. Complete variable domain (other parts from reference TRBV11-1 and TRBJ2-1): EAEVAQSPRYKITEKSQAVAFWCDPISGHATLYWYRQILGQGPELLVQFQDESVVDDSQLPKDRFSAERLKGVDSTLKIQPAELGDSAMYLCASSRGASGYNEQFFGPGTRLTVL.

This clonotype has more than one count but fewer than ten. The V call is TRBV20-1, the J call TRBJ2-3; 8 bases fit TRBD2. The V segment lost 0 bases and the J segment 4 bases; nucleotides outside the gene matches: 6. CDR3 length: 15 amino acids. Per the germline V gene, CDR1 is DFQATT and CDR2 is SNEGSKA (reference sequence). As DNA, the CDR3 is TGCAGTGCTAGAGATCGACTAGCGATTGCAGATACGCAGTATTTT. It codes for CSARDRLAIADTQYF.

The genes are TRBV7-2 and TRBJ1-1, with unresolved D. Germline CDR1 SGHTA, CDR2 FQGNSA. This CDR3 is built from 14 residues. V lost 5 bases, J lost 7 bases, and 17 bases lay in between. The DNA of the CDR3 is TGTGCCAGCAGCACCAGTCGGCAGTCCATTGAAGCTTTCTTT. This translates into CASSTSRQSIEAFF.

Only a few counts were recorded for this clonotype. The chain links TRBV9 to TRBJ2-7; 12 bases agree with TRBD2. Per the germline V gene, CDR1 is SGDLS and CDR2 is YYNGEE. The CDR3 runs to 16 residues. Unmatched junction bases numbered 3, after V lost 0 bases and J lost 2 bases. CDR3 bases: TGTGCCAGCAGCGTAGATGGGACTAGCGGGCCCTACGAGCAGTACTTC. Its translation: CASSVDGTSGPYEQYF.

The gene calls are TRBV5-6 and TRBJ2-3; D remains unclear. The V gene lost 1 base and the J gene lost 0 bases, with 15 bases spanning the gap. Germline V gene data show CDR1 as SGHDT and CDR2 as YYEEEE. This CDR3 region has 17 residues. CDR3 loop: CASSLWRGDISTDTQYF. CDR3 nucleotides: TGTGCCAGCAGCTTGTGGCGAGGAGATATTAGCACAGATACGCAGTATTTT.

The rearrangement joins TRBV20-1 to TRBJ2-1; D may be TRBD1 (5 bases). CDR1 and CDR2 from the germline V gene are DFQATT and SNEGSKA (reference sequence). CDR3 length: 16 amino acids. Trimming took 3 bases from V and 3 from J, leaving 18 bases between them. CDR3 sequence reads: CSASDGVREFYNEQFF. The CDR3 DNA reads TGCAGTGCTAGTGATGGGGTCAGGGAATTCTACAATGAGCAGTTCTTC.

The chain recombines TRBV4-2 with TRBJ2-1, with D possibly called TRBD1 or TRBD2 (6 bases each). The J call may be mistaken, given a closer DNA end match to TRBJ2-7. The CDR3 spans 13 residues. Germline V CDR1 and CDR2: LGHNA, YNFKEQ. CDR3 nucleotides: TGTGCCAGCAGCCAAGATGGGGGGCGTGAGCAGTACTTC. Its protein product is CASSQDGGREQYF.

V usage is TRBV27 and J usage is TRBJ2-5; 12 bases are shared with TRBD1. Per the germline V gene, CDR1 is MNHEY and CDR2 is SMNVEV (reference sequence). Unmatched junction bases numbered 4, after V lost 3 bases and J lost 5 bases. The CDR3 runs to 15 residues. CDR3 sequence: CASSFRDRGRETQYF. Written as DNA, the CDR3 is TGTGCCAGCAGTTTCAGGGACAGGGGGCGGGAGACCCAGTACTTC.